Listed here are 10 T cell receptor beta chains from one sample, sequenced in a study of blood T cell repertoires in COVID-19. Sequencing used immunoSEQ multiplex PCR; TCRdb keeps in-frame clones, though not all of them. The table lists 170,000 or so clones, around 84% of them singletons. Input material: peripheral blood. The receptors here all came from a man aged 45 to 65 with active or convalescent COVID-19.

This chain connects TRBV15 to TRBJ2-1; 10 bases are a match to TRBD1. CDR3 size: 15 residues. Germline CDR1 is LNHNV and CDR2 is YYDKDF (reference sequence). V lost 0 bases and J lost 6; bases outside the gene matches: 2. The CDR3 sequence: CATSREGQGSNEQFF. The CDR3 DNA reads as TGTGCCACCAGCAGAGAGGGACAGGGGTCCAATGAGCAGTTCTTC.

The chain uses TRBV6-5 and TRBJ1-2; TRBD1 is a possible D gene (6 bases). Germline loops: CDR1 MNHEY, CDR2 SVGAGI. Trimming left V 5 bases short and J 7 bases short, with 14 bases between. CDR3 length equals 13 residues. This chain's CDR3 is CASSNRQVSGYTF. The CDR3 DNA sequence: TGTGCCAGCAGTAACAGACAGGTGTCTGGCTACACCTTC.

The rearrangement joins TRBV28 to TRBJ1-5, with D unresolved. In germline, CDR1 is MDHEN, CDR2 SYDVKM. With 6 bases removed from V and 3 bases from J, the gap between germline ends came to 6 bases. The CDR3 contains 12 residues. Here the CDR3 DNA reads TGTGCCAGCAGGCGAGACAATCAGCCCCAGCATTTT. It encodes CASRRDNQPQHF.

V and J are TRBV14 and TRBJ1-3; D is perhaps TRBD1 (5 bases). CDR3 length: 17 amino acids. CDR1 and CDR2 (germline): SGHDN, FVKESK. V lost 0 bases to trimming and J lost 2 bases, with 14 bases between them. The chain's CDR3 is CASSQDLGTGTGNTIYF. DNA for the CDR3: TGTGCCAGCAGCCAAGATTTAGGCACAGGCACTGGAAACACCATATATTTT.

The V and J genes are TRBV7-3 and TRBJ2-3; 8 positions match TRBD1. The V segment lost 1 base and the J segment 3 bases; nucleotides outside the gene matches: 3. CDR1 and CDR2 (germline): SGHTA, FQGTGA. This CDR3 is 15 amino acids long. The CDR3 loop reads CASSLNDRGTDTQYF. In DNA, the CDR3 is TGTGCCAGCAGCTTAAACGACAGGGGAACAGATACGCAGTATTTT.

The rearrangement links TRBV7-2 to TRBJ2-1; the match to TRBD2 covers 11 bases. Germline V lookup: CDR1 SGHTA, CDR2 FQGNSA. V was pared by 2 bases and J by 6 bases, with 6 bases of the junction left unmatched. The length of the CDR3 is 16 residues. This CDR3 is CASSLTVAGGGNEQFF. The CDR3, as DNA: TGTGCCAGCAGCTTAACTGTAGCGGGAGGGGGCAATGAGCAGTTCTTC.

There are a few counts of this clone. Distinct nucleotide sequences in the sample also encode this CDR3. This chain links TRBV9 with TRBJ1-2, with 8 bases matching TRBD1. This CDR3 is built from 14 residues. Germline CDR1 reads SGDLS; CDR2 reads YYNGEE. Losses at the gene ends were 0 bases for V and 2 bases for J; bases not matched to a gene: 0. CDR3 bases: TGTGCCAGCAGCGTAGGGACAGGGAACTATGGCTACACCTTC. Protein product: CASSVGTGNYGYTF.

J is TRBJ1-1 and V is TRBV7-9; 7 positions agree with TRBD1. This CDR3 region has 13 residues. The junction had 8 bases not matched to a gene; V was cut back by 6 bases and J by 7 bases. Germline CDR1 is SEHNR and CDR2 is FQNEAQ (reference sequence). CDR3 residues: CASSSTGKGEAFF. The CDR3 DNA reads TGTGCCAGCAGTTCGACAGGGAAGGGTGAAGCTTTCTTT.

This clone came up a few times. This chain joins TRBV9 and TRBJ2-5; D is unresolved. The CDR3 extends over 16 amino acids. The V and J ends lost 0 bases and 0 bases respectively, with 12 bases between them. Germline V gene data show CDR1 as SGDLS and CDR2 as YYNGEE. The CDR3 protein is CASSVGSTTYQETQYF. The DNA of the CDR3 is TGTGCCAGCAGCGTAGGATCAACCACATACCAAGAGACCCAGTACTTC.

The chain carries TRBV30 and TRBJ1-2; TRBD1 matches at 11 bases. Germline V gives CDR1 GTSNPN, CDR2 SVGIG (reference sequence). V lost 4 bases and J lost 3; bases outside the gene matches: 10. The CDR3 spans 16 residues. The CDR3 spells CAWKEDRGHWDYGYTF. The CDR3, as DNA: TGTGCCTGGAAGGAGGACAGGGGGCATTGGGACTATGGCTACACCTTC.